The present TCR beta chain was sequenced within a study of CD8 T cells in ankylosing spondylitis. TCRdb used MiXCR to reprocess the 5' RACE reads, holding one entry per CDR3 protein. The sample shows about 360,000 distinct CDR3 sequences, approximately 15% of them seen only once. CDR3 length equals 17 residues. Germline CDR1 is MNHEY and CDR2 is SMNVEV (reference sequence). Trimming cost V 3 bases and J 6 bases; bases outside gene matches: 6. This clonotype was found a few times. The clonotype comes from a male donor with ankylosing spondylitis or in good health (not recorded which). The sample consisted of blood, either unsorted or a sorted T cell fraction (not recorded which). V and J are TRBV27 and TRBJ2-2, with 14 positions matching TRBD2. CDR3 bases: TGTGCCAGCAGTTTTGGGACTAGCGGGAGTTTAGCCGGGGAGCTGTTTTTT. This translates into CASSFGTSGSLAGELFF.